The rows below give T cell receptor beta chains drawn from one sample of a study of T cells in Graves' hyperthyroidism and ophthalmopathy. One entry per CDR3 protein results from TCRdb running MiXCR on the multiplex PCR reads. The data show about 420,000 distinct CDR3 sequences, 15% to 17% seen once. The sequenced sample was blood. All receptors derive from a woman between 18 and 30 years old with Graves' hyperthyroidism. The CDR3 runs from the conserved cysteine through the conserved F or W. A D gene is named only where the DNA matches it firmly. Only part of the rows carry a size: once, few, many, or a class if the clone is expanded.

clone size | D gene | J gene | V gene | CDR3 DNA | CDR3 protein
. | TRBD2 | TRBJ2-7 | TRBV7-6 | TGTGCCAGCAGCTTAGTACACCCCGGAGTTAGCGGGGGCCTCAGCTCCTACGAGCAGTACTTC | CASSLVHPGVSGGLSSYEQYF
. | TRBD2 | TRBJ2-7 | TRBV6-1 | TGTGCCAGCACTCCCAGCGGGGGGTTCCCCTACGAGCAGTACTTC | CASTPSGGFPYEQYF
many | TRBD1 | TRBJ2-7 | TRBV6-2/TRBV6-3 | TGTGCCAGCACCCTCGACAGGGGACCCTACGAGCAGTACTTC | CASTLDRGPYEQYF
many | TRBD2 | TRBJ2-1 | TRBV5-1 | TGCGCCAGCAGGAGCGATCTGACTAGCGGTGGAAATGAGCAGTTCTTC | CASRSDLTSGGNEQFF
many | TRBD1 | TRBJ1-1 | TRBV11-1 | TGTGCCAGCAGCCGGGACAGGGGGCACACTGAAGCTTTCTTT | CASSRDRGHTEAFF
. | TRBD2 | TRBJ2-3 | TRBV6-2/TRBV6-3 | TGTGCCAGCAGCCCCCCCAGCGGGGTTATTGATACGCAGTATTTT | CASSPPSGVIDTQYF
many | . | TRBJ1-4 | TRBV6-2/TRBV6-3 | TGTGCCAGCAGTTTTCGACAGACCACTAATGAAAAACTGTTTTTT | CASSFRQTTNEKLFF
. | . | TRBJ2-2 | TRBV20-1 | TGCAGTGCTAGTGAGAGGATGCGGGGCCGGGACACCGGGGAGCTGTTTTTT | CSASERMRGRDTGELFF
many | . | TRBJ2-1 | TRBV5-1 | TGCGCCAGCAGCTCGTTCCGGGATTTCTACAATGAGCAGTTCTTC | CASSSFRDFYNEQFF
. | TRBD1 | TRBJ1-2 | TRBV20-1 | TGCAGTGCTAGAAGCCCAGGGGGCGGTAACTATGGCTACACCTTC | CSARSPGGGNYGYTF
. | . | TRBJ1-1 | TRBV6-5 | TGTGCCAGCAGTCACTCATCGTCCACCACTGAAGCTTTCTTT | CASSHSSSTTEAFF
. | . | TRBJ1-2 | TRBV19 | TGTGCCAGTAGTATAAATTCAGGGACCGCCTATGGCTACACCTTC | CASSINSGTAYGYTF